This entry lists 2 T cell receptor beta chains sequenced from one sample in a study of cytomegalovirus exposure and HLA in healthy donors. Libraries were prepared by immunoSEQ multiplex PCR; TCRdb keeps only in-frame clonotypes and omits some of them. The sample yields 150,000 or so clones, 80% to 90% seen once. Input material: PBMCs. Every receptor here comes from a woman under 30 in good health and CMV-seropositive.

The J gene is TRBJ1-5, the V gene TRBV27, with D perhaps TRBD1 (5 bases). The CDR3 spans 15 residues. Germline assignment: CDR1 MNHEY and CDR2 SMNVEV (reference sequence). V dropped 4 bases and J dropped 1 base, with 11 bases sitting between them. The DNA for the CDR3 is TGTGCCAGCAGTTACAGGCTTGGGAGCAATCAGCCCCAGCATTTT. Translation: CASSYRLGSNQPQHF.

The chain uses TRBV9 and TRBJ2-1; the match to TRBD2 covers 10 bases. Germline CDR1 and CDR2: SGDLS and YYNGEE. This CDR3 comprises 17 residues. V was clipped by 3 bases and J by 7 bases; unmatched bases: 13. CDR3 amino acids: CASSASQRAGGVNEQFF. The CDR3 DNA reads TGTGCCAGCAGCGCATCCCAACGAGCGGGGGGGGTAAATGAGCAGTTCTTC. Full variable domain (outside the CDR3, taken from reference TRBV9 and TRBJ2-1): DSGVTQTPKHLITATGQRVTLRCSPRSGDLSVYWYQQSLDQGLQFLIQYYNGEERAKGNILERFSAQQFPDLHSELNLSSLELGDSALYFCASSASQRAGGVNEQFFGPGTRLTVL.